The 3 T cell receptor beta chains below were found in one sample sequenced in a study of technical replicates of blood from a handful of donors. Assay: immunoSEQ multiplex PCR; the TCRdb copy retains only in-frame clones and omits some. The data contain about 79,000 clones, around 94% of them seen just once; the ten biggest clones take up 0.26%. Source material: T cells isolated from PBMCs. These TCRs come from a human donor in good health.

This chain joins TRBV11-2 and TRBJ2-1; 7 nucleotides line up with TRBD2. Germline V gives CDR1 SGHAT, CDR2 FQNNGV. The length of the CDR3 is 16 residues. Losses at the gene ends were 2 bases for V and 3 bases for J; bases not matched to a gene: 7. CDR3 loop: CASSLLRTSLYNEQFF. The CDR3 DNA follows: TGTGCCAGCAGCTTACTTCGGACTAGTCTCTACAATGAGCAGTTCTTC.

The chain joins TRBV27 to TRBJ2-3, with 7 bases identical to TRBD1. Germline CDR1 is MNHEY and CDR2 is SMNVEV (reference sequence). CDR3 length equals 19 residues. Trimming cost V 2 bases and J 1 base; bases outside gene matches: 15. CDR3 bases: TGTGCCAGCAGTTTACCGGGACAGCCTCAAATACAACGCACAGATACGCAGTATTTT. It translates to CASSLPGQPQIQRTDTQYF.

The genes are TRBV4-1 and TRBJ2-7; the match to TRBD1 covers 7 bases. This CDR3 spans 15 amino acids. With V trimmed by 2 bases and J by 7 bases, 11 bases remained unmatched. CDR1 and CDR2 (germline): MGHRA, YSYEKL. The chain's CDR3 is CASSQPQQGIGEQYF. CDR3 nucleotides: TGCGCCAGCAGCCAACCCCAACAGGGGATTGGAGAGCAGTACTTC.